The entry below gives a single TCR beta chain sequence along with its context. Its antigen is not identified. These data are taken from a study of shared clonotypes between healthy human individuals. Notes on the study in general: Clonotypes shared by all four donors outscored non-shared clonotypes in generation probability.

The repertoire was sequenced with immunoSEQ multiplex PCR; TCRdb's copy has only in-frame clones and lacks some. The repertoire holds roughly 1,000,000 clones, with about 84% as singletons. The sample consisted of memory CD4+ T cells from PBMCs. Subset of the sample: CD45RA-negative fraction. This TCR came from a man between 18 and 29 years old in good health. Some clones in this sample may be carry-over from other donors' samples.

The DNA for the CDR3 is TGTGCCAGCAGCAGAACCGGGACAGGGGGTTACGAGCAGTACTTC. It codes for CASSRTGTGGYEQYF. This chain joins TRBV7-2 and TRBJ2-7; 11 bases agree with TRBD1. The CDR3 runs 15 residues. CDR1 is SGHTA and CDR2 is FQGNSA in the germline V gene. The V and J ends lost 5 bases and 4 bases, in that order; junction bases with no gene match: 7.